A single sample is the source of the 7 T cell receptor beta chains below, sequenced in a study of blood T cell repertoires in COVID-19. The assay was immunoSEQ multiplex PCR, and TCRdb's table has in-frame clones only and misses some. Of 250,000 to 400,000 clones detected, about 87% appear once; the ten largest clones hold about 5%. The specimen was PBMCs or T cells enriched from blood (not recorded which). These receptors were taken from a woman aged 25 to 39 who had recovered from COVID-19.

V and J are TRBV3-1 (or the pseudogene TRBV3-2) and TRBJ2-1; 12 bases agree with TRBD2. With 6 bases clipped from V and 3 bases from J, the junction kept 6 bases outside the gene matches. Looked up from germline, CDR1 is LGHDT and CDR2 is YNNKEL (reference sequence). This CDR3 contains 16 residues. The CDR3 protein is CASSRLAGEVYNEQFF. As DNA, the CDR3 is TGTGCCAGCAGTCGACTAGCGGGGGAAGTCTACAATGAGCAGTTCTTC.

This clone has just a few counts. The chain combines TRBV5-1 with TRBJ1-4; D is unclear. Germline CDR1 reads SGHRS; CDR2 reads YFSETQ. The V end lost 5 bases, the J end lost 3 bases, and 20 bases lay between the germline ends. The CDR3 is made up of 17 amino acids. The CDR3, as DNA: TGCGCCAGCAGACCGATCCCCAGCGCACCCTCTAATGAAAAACTGTTTTTT. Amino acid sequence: CASRPIPSAPSNEKLFF.

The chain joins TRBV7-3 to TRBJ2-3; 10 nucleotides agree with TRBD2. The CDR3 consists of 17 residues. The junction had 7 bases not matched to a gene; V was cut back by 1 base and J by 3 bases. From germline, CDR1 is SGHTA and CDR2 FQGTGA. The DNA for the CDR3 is TGTGCCAGCAGCTTAAGGGGAGTAGCGGGGGGAACAGATACGCAGTATTTT. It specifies CASSLRGVAGGTDTQYF.

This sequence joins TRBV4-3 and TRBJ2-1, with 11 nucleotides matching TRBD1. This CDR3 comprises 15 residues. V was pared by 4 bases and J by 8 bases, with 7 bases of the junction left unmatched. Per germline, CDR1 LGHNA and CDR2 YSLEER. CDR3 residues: CASSRGQGATDEQFF. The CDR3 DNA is TGCGCCAGCAGCCGAGGACAGGGGGCTACGGATGAGCAGTTCTTC.

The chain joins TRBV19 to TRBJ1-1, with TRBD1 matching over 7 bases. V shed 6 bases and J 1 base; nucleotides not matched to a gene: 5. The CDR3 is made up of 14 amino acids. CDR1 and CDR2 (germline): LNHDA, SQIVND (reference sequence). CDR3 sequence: CASRVDRANTEAFF. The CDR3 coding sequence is TGTGCCAGTAGGGTCGACAGGGCGAACACTGAAGCTTTCTTT.

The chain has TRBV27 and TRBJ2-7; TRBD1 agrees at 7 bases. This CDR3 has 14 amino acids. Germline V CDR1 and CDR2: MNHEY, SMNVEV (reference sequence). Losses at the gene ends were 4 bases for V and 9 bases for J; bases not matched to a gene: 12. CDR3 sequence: CASSSESQGRWQYF. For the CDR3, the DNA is TGTGCCAGCAGTTCCGAATCACAGGGGAGATGGCAGTACTTC.

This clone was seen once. Here the CDR3 reads CASSFSRGREQFF. The CDR3 coding sequence is TGTGCCAGCAGCTTTTCGAGGGGGCGGGAGCAGTTCTTC. V is TRBV7-2 and J is TRBJ2-1; 7 bases agree with TRBD1. Germline CDR1 SGHTA, CDR2 FQGNSA. The CDR3 runs to 13 residues. J was trimmed by 10 bases and V by 3 bases; bases with no gene match: 6.